This T cell receptor (beta chain) was sequenced during a study of cytomegalovirus exposure and HLA in healthy donors. PCR was performed using 60 Vbeta and 13 Jbeta primers. Sequencing was performed with immunoSEQ multiplex PCR; in TCRdb, only in-frame clones are kept and a portion is missing. The profile shows about 160,000 clones, 75% to 80% of them singletons. Trimming at V came to 6 bases and at J to 1 base, leaving 12 bases not matched to a gene. In germline, CDR1 is SQVTM, CDR2 ANQGSEA. CDR3 length: 17 amino acids. This clonotype was obtained from a woman aged 45 to 65 in good health and CMV-seropositive. Sample: PBMCs. The chain has TRBV29-1 and TRBJ2-1; the match to TRBD2 covers 10 bases. The DNA of the CDR3 is TGCAGCGTGTCCGGGACTAGCGACCTTTCTTCCTACAATGAGCAGTTCTTC. Translating gives CSVSGTSDLSSYNEQFF.